The 24 T cell receptor beta chains below were found in one sample sequenced in a study of blood T cell repertoires in COVID-19. The data were produced by immunoSEQ multiplex PCR, yet TCRdb's version contains in-frame clones alone and is incomplete. The sample gives 290,000 or so clones, approximately 92% of which show up once; 1% to 1.3% is in the top ten. Sample: PBMCs or T cells enriched from blood (not recorded which). These receptors were collected from a woman aged 25 to 45 who had recovered from COVID-19.

The gene calls are TRBV4-2 and TRBJ2-7, with a tentative D call TRBD2 (6 bases). Trimming removed 3 bases at V and 7 bases at J, with 16 bases between. Germline lookup yields CDR1 LGHNA and CDR2 YNFKEQ. The CDR3 is made up of 14 amino acids. In DNA form, the CDR3 reads TGTGCCAGCAGCCACCGGGGGTCGGGGCGGGAGCAGTACTTC. It specifies CASSHRGSGREQYF.

This chain links TRBV5-1 with TRBJ1-6; 8 nucleotides align to TRBD1. Per germline, CDR1 SGHRS and CDR2 YFSETQ. The V and J ends lost 0 bases and 7 bases, in that order; junction bases with no gene match: 3. The CDR3 contains 15 residues. DNA for the CDR3: TGCGCCAGCAGCTTGGGGCAGGGGGCGAATTCACCCCTCCACTTT. Protein: CASSLGQGANSPLHF.

The rearrangement joins TRBV7-3 to TRBJ2-2; 7 nucleotides match TRBD2. Germline CDR1 SGHTA, CDR2 FQGTGA. The CDR3 has 14 residues. J was trimmed by 5 bases and V by 4 bases; bases with no gene match: 4. Here the CDR3 reads CASSSDGGTGELFF. In nucleotides, the CDR3 is TGTGCCAGCAGCTCCGACGGGGGGACCGGGGAGCTGTTTTTT.

The V and J genes are TRBV19 and TRBJ2-5; D is ambiguous. This CDR3 has 13 residues. The germline V gene has CDR1 LNHDA and CDR2 SQIVND (reference sequence). The V gene lost 5 bases and the J gene lost 4 bases, with 11 bases spanning the gap. The CDR3 DNA is TGTGCCAGTAGTGTGCCGGGTACAGAGACCCAGTACTTC. Residues: CASSVPGTETQYF.

This sequence joins TRBV10-3 and TRBJ1-2; D possibly corresponds to TRBD1 (5 bases). The CDR3 contains 16 residues. Germline CDR1 and CDR2: ENHRY and SYGVKD. Trimming took off 4 bases at V and 0 bases at J, with 15 bases between the two ends. The CDR3, as DNA: TGTGCCATCAGTGCTTCCAGGGAACCGACTAACTATGGCTACACCTTC. This sequence encodes CAISASREPTNYGYTF.

The gene calls are TRBV27 and TRBJ1-1, with D perhaps TRBD1 (5 bases). CDR3 length: 14 residues. Trimming removed 3 bases from V and 0 bases from J, with 8 bases in between. The germline V gene has CDR1 MNHEY and CDR2 SMNVEV (reference sequence). In nucleotides, the CDR3 is TGTGCCAGCAGTTTTAGGGGAATGAACACTGAAGCTTTCTTT. Translating it yields CASSFRGMNTEAFF.

The V and J genes are TRBV5-1 and TRBJ2-3; D unresolved. Germline loops: CDR1 SGHRS, CDR2 YFSETQ. V dropped 2 bases and J dropped 5 bases, with 12 bases sitting between them. The CDR3 runs 14 residues. The CDR3 spells CASSFMANQDTQYF. Written as DNA, the CDR3 is TGCGCCAGCAGCTTTATGGCAAATCAAGATACGCAGTATTTT.

V usage is TRBV28 and J usage is TRBJ1-4; 10 nucleotides line up with TRBD1. The length of the CDR3 is 15 residues. CDR1 and CDR2 from the germline V gene are MDHEN and SYDVKM. V dropped 10 bases and J dropped 0; count of bases not matched to a gene: 5. The CDR3 loop is CATLTGGATNEKLFF. The CDR3 coding sequence is TGTGCCACCCTGACAGGGGGCGCAACTAATGAAAAACTGTTTTTT.

V gene TRBV12-3 or TRBV12-4 combines with J gene TRBJ1-2; the D is unclear. Trimming shortened V by 2 bases and J by 8 bases, and 9 bases separated the two germline ends. CDR3 length: 12 residues. The CDR3 DNA is TGTGCCAGCAGTTTAATGCGTTTGGGCTACACCTTC. Translated, it gives CASSLMRLGYTF.

Note on this clone: This specimen includes other DNA sequences encoding the same CDR3. The V gene is TRBV3-1 (or the pseudogene TRBV3-2), the J gene TRBJ2-7; the D gene is possibly TRBD1 (7 bases). This CDR3 is built from 15 residues. Trimming took off 2 bases at V and 1 base at J, with 12 bases between the two ends. The germline CDR1 and CDR2 sequences are LGHDT and YNNKEL (reference sequence). CDR3: CASSQRQGGSYEQYF. The CDR3 DNA is TGTGCCAGCAGCCAACGGCAGGGGGGATCCTACGAGCAGTACTTC.

The chain couples TRBV25-1 to TRBJ1-1; the D gene is possibly TRBD1 (6 bases). The CDR3 covers 15 residues. Trimming took off 2 bases at V and 1 base at J, with 11 bases between the two ends. The V gene's germline CDR1 is MGHDK and CDR2 SYGVNS. As DNA, the CDR3 is TGTGCCAGCAGTGAAATCGACAGGACGAACACTGAAGCTTTCTTT. It translates to CASSEIDRTNTEAFF.

This clone was found once. The V gene is TRBV14, the J gene TRBJ1-2, with a weak D call TRBD1 (5 bases). The CDR3 totals 17 residues. Per the germline V gene, CDR1 is SGHDN and CDR2 is FVKESK. V was pared by 4 bases and J by 0 bases, with 18 bases between. The CDR3 nucleotides read TGTGCCAGCAGCCTTTTACCAGGGAAAGGAGCTAACTATGGCTACACCTTC. It yields the protein CASSLLPGKGANYGYTF.

The rearrangement uses TRBV19 and TRBJ1-1, with 8 positions matching TRBD1. Germline CDR1 reads LNHDA; CDR2 reads SQIVND (reference sequence). The CDR3 covers 14 residues. With V trimmed by 6 bases and J by 4 bases, 7 bases remained unmatched. The CDR3 reads CASRPGTGGTEAFF. Here the CDR3 DNA reads TGTGCCAGTAGGCCAGGTACAGGGGGCACTGAAGCTTTCTTT.

CDR3 sequence (DNA): TGTGCCAGCAGCTTGGATAGTCGTGAGCAGTTCTTC. Its translation is CASSLDSREQFF. The V and J genes are TRBV5-4 and TRBJ2-1; D ambiguous. The CDR3 runs 12 residues. Trimming took off 0 bases at V and 9 bases at J, with 7 bases between the two ends. Per the germline V gene, CDR1 is SGHNT and CDR2 is YYREEE (reference sequence).

This chain joins TRBV29-1 and TRBJ2-2; possibly TRBD1 for D (6 bases). The V end lost 6 bases, the J end lost 0 bases, and 8 bases lay between the germline ends. Germline V lookup: CDR1 SQVTM, CDR2 ANQGSEA. CDR3 length: 13 amino acids. CDR3 DNA sequence: TGCAGCGTACGGACAGCGAACACCGGGGAGCTGTTTTTT. This gives the protein CSVRTANTGELFF.

Regarding this clone: This specimen includes other DNA sequences encoding the same CDR3. V and J are TRBV3-1 (or the pseudogene TRBV3-2) and TRBJ1-1; D is possibly TRBD1 (6 bases). Germline V gene lookup returns CDR1 LGHDT and CDR2 YNNKEL (reference sequence). This CDR3 is 13 amino acids long. The germline V and J ends were trimmed by 3 bases and 1 base, with 6 bases remaining between them. CDR3 DNA sequence: TGTGCCAGCAGCCAGACAGGGAACACTGAAGCTTTCTTT. Its protein is CASSQTGNTEAFF.

The chain uses TRBV19 and TRBJ1-1; 11 nucleotides match TRBD1. After removal of 7 bases from V and 5 bases from J, the junction contained 6 bases not matched to a gene. The CDR3 has 14 residues. CDR1 and CDR2 from the germline V gene are LNHDA and SQIVND (reference sequence). The DNA for the CDR3 is TGTGCCAGTAACCCGGACAGGGGGCGGACTGAAGCTTTCTTT. Translating it yields CASNPDRGRTEAFF.

The chain has TRBV15 and TRBJ1-2; 11 nucleotides match TRBD1. CDR1 is LNHNV and CDR2 is YYDKDF in the germline V gene (reference sequence). The CDR3 length is 17 residues. With V trimmed by 3 bases and J by 0 bases, 6 bases remained unmatched. The CDR3 region is CATSRRTGGFPNYGYTF. In nucleotides, the CDR3 is TGTGCCACCAGCAGGAGGACAGGGGGCTTTCCTAACTATGGCTACACCTTC.

Only a few counts were recorded for this clone. The chain joins TRBV5-6 to TRBJ2-1, with unresolved D. Trimming stripped 0 bases from V and 0 bases from J, with 7 bases between. The germline V gene has CDR1 SGHDT and CDR2 YYEEEE. The CDR3 sequence is 15 residues long. The CDR3 loop is CASSLAPSSYNEQFF. The CDR3 nucleotides read TGTGCCAGCAGCTTGGCACCCAGCTCCTACAATGAGCAGTTCTTC.

CDR3 sequence reads: CASRVPGNTGELFF. CDR3 coding DNA: TGTGCCAGCAGGGTACCCGGGAACACCGGGGAGCTGTTTTTT. The chain combines TRBV6-5 with TRBJ2-2; no definite D call. The CDR3 covers 14 residues. Germline loops: CDR1 MNHEY, CDR2 SVGAGI. The ends were cut back, 6 bases at V and 1 base at J, with 9 bases in the middle.

This rearrangement joins TRBV19 to TRBJ2-7, with D possibly TRBD2 on 6 matching bases. CDR1 and CDR2 (germline): LNHDA, SQIVND (reference sequence). The CDR3 has 15 amino acids. V was trimmed by 5 bases and J by 0 bases, leaving 14 bases between them. The CDR3 DNA sequence: TGTGCCAGTAGTCCCTTGGCGGGGCCCTCCTACGAGCAGTACTTC. Protein product: CASSPLAGPSYEQYF.

This clone was observed a single time. This chain uses TRBV30 with TRBJ1-2; 7 positions match TRBD1. V lost 0 bases and J lost 4; bases outside the gene matches: 8. This CDR3 has 15 amino acids. In germline, CDR1 is GTSNPN, CDR2 SVGIG (reference sequence). The CDR3 DNA sequence: TGTGCCTGGAGTGTAAGGACAGGTGTCGTCTATGGCTACACCTTC. It encodes CAWSVRTGVVYGYTF.

The rearrangement joins TRBV3-1 (or the pseudogene TRBV3-2) to TRBJ1-2; TRBD1 matches at 10 bases. The CDR3 contains 15 residues. Per the germline V gene, CDR1 is LGHDT and CDR2 is YNNKEL (reference sequence). J gave up 7 bases and V 4 bases, and 9 bases lay outside the gene matches. The CDR3 spells CASSLPGQGNVGYTF. The CDR3 region has the DNA TGTGCCAGCAGCCTACCGGGACAGGGGAATGTTGGCTACACCTTC.

The rearrangement uses TRBV24-1 and TRBJ1-2; 10 bases align to TRBD1. The germline V gene has CDR1 KGHDR and CDR2 SFDVKD. V trimming: 7 bases; J trimming: 4 bases; junction bases outside the gene matches: 2. This CDR3 region has 13 residues. The CDR3, as DNA: TGTGCCACCAGAGGGGACAGGGGCTATGGCTACACCTTC. Protein sequence: CATRGDRGYGYTF.